These 24 T cell receptor beta chains were all obtained from the same sample, sequenced in a study of identical twins. TCRdb re-analysed the 5' RACE reads in MiXCR, keeping a single row per CDR3 protein. The sample lists 200,000 to 250,000 distinct CDR3 sequences, over 11% occurring once. The sample taken for sequencing was memory (CD45RO+) T cells sorted from blood. The receptors originated from a woman aged 18-35 years in good health.

The chain couples TRBV27 to TRBJ1-1; no definite D call. The CDR3 consists of 15 residues. The germline V gene encodes CDR1 MNHEY and CDR2 SMNVEV (reference sequence). V lost 7 bases and J 4 bases, leaving 19 bases between the germline ends. CDR3 protein: CASTIRVAGGTEAFF. The CDR3 DNA sequence: TGTGCCAGCACCATACGGGTCGCTGGAGGCACTGAAGCTTTCTTT.

V gene TRBV7-8 combines with J gene TRBJ2-5; D unresolved. Germline V gene sequence: CDR1 SGHVS, CDR2 FQNEAQ. The CDR3 spans 13 residues. Trimming shortened V by 5 bases and J by 5 bases, and 12 bases separated the two germline ends. This CDR3 is CASSRRVEETQYF. In nucleotides, the CDR3 is TGTGCCAGCAGCCGGAGAGTCGAGGAGACCCAGTACTTC.

This clonotype was picked up many times. The V and J genes are TRBV5-1 and TRBJ2-7, with D possibly TRBD2 on 6 matching bases. Between the trimmed V and J ends, which lost 0 bases and 3 bases, there was a span of 13 bases. Per the germline V gene, CDR1 is SGHRS and CDR2 is YFSETQ. The CDR3 length is 15 residues. CDR3 sequence reads: CASSLVSGEDYEQYF. CDR3 in DNA: TGCGCCAGCAGCTTGGTTTCGGGGGAGGACTACGAGCAGTACTTC.

The genes are TRBV6-5 and TRBJ2-1, with 7 bases identical to TRBD2. The CDR3 contains 14 residues. Germline V gives CDR1 MNHEY, CDR2 SVGAGI. V gave up 0 bases and J gave up 9 bases; unmatched junction bases: 5. CDR3 bases: TGTGCCAGCAGTTACTCGGAGCCGGGAGGTGAGCAGTTCTTC. It yields the protein CASSYSEPGGEQFF.

This clonotype was observed at least ten times. The chain uses TRBV15 and TRBJ2-1; 8 nucleotides line up with TRBD2. The germline V gene encodes CDR1 LNHNV and CDR2 YYDKDF (reference sequence). J lost 3 bases, V lost 1 base, and 5 bases had no gene match. The CDR3 is 16 residues long. CDR3 in DNA: TGTGCCACCAGCAGAGTTGGACTAGCTAGCTACAATGAGCAGTTCTTC. Amino acid sequence: CATSRVGLASYNEQFF. Full variable domain (rest looked up from reference TRBV15 and TRBJ2-1): DAMVIQNPRYQVTQFGKPVTLSCSQTLNHNVMYWYQQKSSQAPKLLFHYYDKDFNNEADTPDNFQSRRPNTSFCFLDIRSPGLGDTAMYLCATSRVGLASYNEQFFGPGTRLTVL.

This clonotype was seen more than once but under ten times. V usage is TRBV4-3 and J usage is TRBJ2-3; 9 nucleotides match TRBD2. The CDR3 is made up of 17 amino acids. Germline V gene data show CDR1 as LGHNA and CDR2 as YSLEER. Losses at the gene ends were 1 base for V and 2 bases for J; bases not matched to a gene: 7. CDR3 nucleotides: TGCGCCAGCAGCCAAGCCGGGACTAGCCGGAACACAGATACGCAGTATTTT. It is translated as CASSQAGTSRNTDTQYF.

This clonotype was observed at least ten times. The chain carries TRBV11-2 and TRBJ1-1; D possibly corresponds to TRBD1 (6 bases). V dropped 3 bases and J dropped 1 base, with 6 bases sitting between them. CDR3 length: 13 amino acids. In germline, CDR1 is SGHAT, CDR2 FQNNGV. CDR3 loop: CASSLTGNTEAFF. The CDR3, as DNA: TGTGCCAGCAGCTTGACAGGGAACACTGAAGCTTTCTTT.

This clonotype appeared a few times. The chain couples TRBV9 to TRBJ2-1; the match to TRBD1 covers 7 bases. The length of the CDR3 is 17 residues. V lost 4 bases, J lost 0 bases, and 10 bases stayed unmatched. Germline V lookup: CDR1 SGDLS, CDR2 YYNGEE. The CDR3 protein is CASSTNRGESSYNEQFF. CDR3 DNA: TGTGCCAGCAGCACTAACAGGGGTGAAAGCTCCTACAATGAGCAGTTCTTC.

This clonotype has at least ten counts. This sequence joins TRBV15 and TRBJ1-5; tentatively, D is TRBD1 (6 bases). Trimming removed 0 bases from V and 5 bases from J, with 11 bases in between. This CDR3 comprises 15 residues. Germline values: CDR1 LNHNV, CDR2 YYDKDF (reference sequence). The CDR3 coding sequence is TGTGCCACCAGCAGAGATCCCGGGGGGCATCAGCCCCAGCATTTT. Amino acids: CATSRDPGGHQPQHF.

This clonotype has ten or more counts. The V gene is TRBV6-2 or TRBV6-3, the J gene TRBJ2-5, with 7 positions matching TRBD1. The CDR3 contains 15 residues. The germline CDR1 and CDR2 sequences are MNHEY and SVGEGT. The trim removed 5 bases at V and 5 bases at J, leaving 11 bases unmatched. CDR3 bases: TGTGCCAGCAGTCAATGGGGGACAGTACAGGAGACCCAGTACTTC. Its protein product is CASSQWGTVQETQYF.

The chain couples TRBV7-9 to TRBJ2-1; D ambiguous. Per germline, CDR1 SEHNR and CDR2 FQNEAQ (reference sequence). CDR3 length: 14 residues. Trimming pared 1 base from V and 7 bases from J, leaving 11 bases between. This CDR3 reads CASSLDWQPNEQFF. The CDR3 coding sequence is TGTGCCAGCAGCTTAGATTGGCAGCCAAATGAGCAGTTCTTC.

The gene calls are TRBV5-1 and TRBJ1-1, with TRBD1 identical over 7 bases. CDR1 SGHRS and CDR2 YFSETQ come from the germline V gene. The V segment lost 3 bases and the J segment 1 base; nucleotides outside the gene matches: 3. This CDR3 region has 14 residues. The CDR3 is CASSWRQGNTEAFF. The CDR3 DNA reads TGCGCCAGCAGCTGGAGACAGGGGAACACTGAAGCTTTCTTT.

This clonotype was counted ten times or more. This chain uses TRBV10-3 with TRBJ2-1; perhaps TRBD2 as D (5 bases). The CDR3 spans 14 residues. Germline V lookup: CDR1 ENHRY, CDR2 SYGVKD. V lost 3 bases and J lost 0, with 6 bases in between. For the CDR3, the DNA is TGTGCCATCAGTGATGAGGGCTCCTACAATGAGCAGTTCTTC. This gives the protein CAISDEGSYNEQFF.

V usage is TRBV5-1 and J usage is TRBJ1-5, with D possibly TRBD1 on 5 matching bases. Germline V gene lookup returns CDR1 SGHRS and CDR2 YFSETQ. The length of the CDR3 is 15 residues. V dropped 0 bases and J dropped 2 bases, with 9 bases sitting between them. The CDR3 nucleotides are TGCGCCAGCAGCTTGGGGGGCGCAGGCAATCAGCCCCAGCATTTT. It translates to CASSLGGAGNQPQHF.

The chain couples TRBV6-1 to TRBJ1-5; D remains ambiguous. Germline CDR1 is MNHNS and CDR2 is SASEGT. The CDR3 consists of 13 residues. V was trimmed by 7 bases and J by 2 bases, leaving 9 bases between them. DNA for the CDR3: TGTGCCAGCAAAGATGGCGGCAATCAGCCCCAGCATTTT. This translates into CASKDGGNQPQHF.

The chain has TRBV7-9 and TRBJ1-6; D not resolved. Trimming took off 1 base at V and 7 bases at J, with 11 bases between the two ends. CDR1 and CDR2 (germline): SEHNR, FQNEAQ (reference sequence). The CDR3 has 15 amino acids. The CDR3 coding sequence is TGTGCCAGCAGCTTAGGGGGAAGTCGGAATTCACCCCTCCACTTT. As protein: CASSLGGSRNSPLHF.

The chain has TRBV2 and TRBJ2-1; D gene uncertain. This CDR3 is built from 11 residues. V lost 7 bases, J lost 4 bases, and 5 bases lay in between. Germline V CDR1 and CDR2: SNHLY, FYNNEI. The CDR3 region has the DNA TGTGCCAGCACCTGGTACAATGAGCAGTTCTTC. Translated, it gives CASTWYNEQFF.

This clonotype was counted many times. The chain carries TRBV21-1 and TRBJ1-2. TRBV21-1 counts as a pseudogene. CDR3 length equals 10 residues. The CDR3 region has the DNA TGTGCCAGCAGCAAAGACGGCAAAGTCTTC. The encoded protein is CASSKDGKVF.

This chain links TRBV9 with TRBJ2-3; the D call may be TRBD1 or TRBD2 (6 bases each). This CDR3 spans 15 amino acids. Deletions cut 3 bases from V and 4 bases from J, with 15 bases between. CDR1 is SGDLS and CDR2 is YYNGEE in the germline V gene. CDR3 sequence (DNA): TGTGCCAGCAGCGCCTCCAGGGGCGGGGCAGATACGCAGTATTTT. Its protein is CASSASRGGADTQYF.

This clonotype showed up many times. V and J are TRBV29-1 and TRBJ2-3; 7 bases line up with TRBD2. The CDR3 covers 18 residues. Per the germline V gene, CDR1 is SQVTM and CDR2 is ANQGSEA. J gave up 2 bases and V 6 bases, and 20 bases lay outside the gene matches. The CDR3 protein is CSVLRGGHSSGSTDTQYF. The CDR3 DNA reads as TGCAGCGTCCTCCGGGGCGGCCACTCTAGCGGTTCCACAGATACGCAGTATTTT.

The rearrangement uses TRBV28 and TRBJ2-1; no definite D call. This CDR3 region has 11 residues. The V and J ends lost 8 bases and 10 bases respectively, with 12 bases between them. Per germline, CDR1 MDHEN and CDR2 SYDVKM. This CDR3 reads CASGVAYEQFF. As DNA, the CDR3 is TGTGCCAGCGGGGTAGCTTACGAGCAGTTCTTC.

The table lists this clonotype with many counts. The V gene is TRBV5-6, the J gene TRBJ1-1; 7 bases are a match to TRBD1. Germline lookup yields CDR1 SGHDT and CDR2 YYEEEE. With V trimmed by 4 bases and J by 7 bases, 16 bases remained unmatched. CDR3 length equals 16 residues. CDR3: CASSLVGGGEGGEAFF. As DNA, the CDR3 is TGTGCCAGCAGCCTGGTGGGAGGGGGCGAAGGAGGTGAAGCTTTCTTT.

In DNA, the CDR3 is TGTGCCAGCAGCTACCTCGGGTCACCCCTCCACTTT. Translated, it gives CASSYLGSPLHF. This chain links TRBV7-9 with TRBJ1-6; D ambiguous. The CDR3 spans 12 residues. V lost 4 bases, J lost 10 bases, and 8 bases lay in between. Germline-derived CDR1 and CDR2 are SEHNR and FQNEAQ (reference sequence).

This clonotype was counted only a few times. The chain couples TRBV20-1 to TRBJ2-2; tentative D call: TRBD2 (5 bases). Trimming cost V 3 bases and J 10 bases, with 15 bases left between them. Looked up from germline, CDR1 is DFQATT and CDR2 is SNEGSKA (reference sequence). The CDR3 spans 13 residues. The CDR3 loop reads CSARALLGEELFF. The CDR3, as DNA: TGCAGTGCTAGGGCCCTTCTGGGAGAGGAGCTGTTTTTT.